This TCR beta chain was recovered during a study of CD8+CD57+ T cells in acquired aplastic anemia. About the study: Sorted CD4+ and CD8+ cells yielded about 3.1 ug of DNA on average.

After removal of 6 bases from V and 2 bases from J, the junction contained 10 bases not matched to a gene. The CDR3 has 15 amino acids. Note on this clonotype: The antigen remains unidentified.

General study points: Shared by patients and controls, 25 to 30 CD8+ CDR3s were abundant in patients.

Sequenced patients had shown CD8+CD57+ cell expansion by flow cytometry. Genomic DNA was employed as the template in profiling TCR beta VDJ and CDR3. TCRdb re-called the reads with MiXCR, one entry per CDR3 protein. The sample contains around 180,000 distinct CDR3 sequences, around half of which appear only once. This sequence joins TRBV12-3 or TRBV12-4 and TRBJ2-7, with 7 bases aligning to TRBD2. The clonotype originates from a human donor with aplastic anemia. Specimen: sorted CD4+, CD8+, or CD8+CD57+ T cells (not recorded which) from PBMCs. The CDR3 here is CASSTPGRAPYEQYF. CDR3 DNA: TGTGCCAGCAGCACCCCGGGGAGGGCCCCCTACGAGCAGTACTTC.